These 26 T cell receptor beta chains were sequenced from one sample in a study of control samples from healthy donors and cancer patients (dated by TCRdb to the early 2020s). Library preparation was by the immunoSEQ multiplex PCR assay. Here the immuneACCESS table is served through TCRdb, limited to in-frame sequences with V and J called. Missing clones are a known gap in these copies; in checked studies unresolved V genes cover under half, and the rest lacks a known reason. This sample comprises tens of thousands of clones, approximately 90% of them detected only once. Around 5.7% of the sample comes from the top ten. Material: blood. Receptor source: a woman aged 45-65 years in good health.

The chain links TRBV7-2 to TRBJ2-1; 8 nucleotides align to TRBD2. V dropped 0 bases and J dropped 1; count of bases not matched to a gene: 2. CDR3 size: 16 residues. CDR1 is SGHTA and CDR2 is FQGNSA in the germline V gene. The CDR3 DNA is TGTGCCAGCAGCTTAGCTTCTAGCGGGTCCTACAATGAGCAGTTCTTC. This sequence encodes CASSLASSGSYNEQFF.

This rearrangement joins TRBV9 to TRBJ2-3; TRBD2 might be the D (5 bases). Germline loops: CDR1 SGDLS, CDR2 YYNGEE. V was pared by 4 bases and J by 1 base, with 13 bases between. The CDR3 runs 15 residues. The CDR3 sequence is CASSSHDSGTDTQYF. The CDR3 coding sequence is TGTGCCAGCAGCTCACACGATAGCGGCACAGATACGCAGTATTTT.

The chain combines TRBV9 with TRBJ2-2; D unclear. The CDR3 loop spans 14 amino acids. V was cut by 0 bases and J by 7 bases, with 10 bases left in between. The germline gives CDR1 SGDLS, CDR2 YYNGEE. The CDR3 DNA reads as TGTGCCAGCAGCGTAGGCCTAGTGGACGGGGAGCTGTTTTTT. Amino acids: CASSVGLVDGELFF.

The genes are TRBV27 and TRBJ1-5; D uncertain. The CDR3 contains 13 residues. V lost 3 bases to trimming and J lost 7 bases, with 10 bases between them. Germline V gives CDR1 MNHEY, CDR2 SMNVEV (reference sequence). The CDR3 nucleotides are TGTGCCAGCAGTTTGGGTGCTCTCCAGCCCCAGCATTTT. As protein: CASSLGALQPQHF.

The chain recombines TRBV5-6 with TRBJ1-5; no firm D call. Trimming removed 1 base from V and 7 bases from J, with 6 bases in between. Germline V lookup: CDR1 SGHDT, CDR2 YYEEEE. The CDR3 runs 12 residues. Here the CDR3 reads CASSLWGQPQHF. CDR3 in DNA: TGTGCCAGCAGCTTGTGGGGACAGCCCCAGCATTTT.

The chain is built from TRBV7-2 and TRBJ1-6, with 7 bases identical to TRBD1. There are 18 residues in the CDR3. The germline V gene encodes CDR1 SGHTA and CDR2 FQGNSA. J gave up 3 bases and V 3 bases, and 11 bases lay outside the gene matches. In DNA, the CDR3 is TGTGCCAGCAGCTTTCCCTCCCAGGGGGACTTCTATAATTCACCCCTCCACTTT. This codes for CASSFPSQGDFYNSPLHF.

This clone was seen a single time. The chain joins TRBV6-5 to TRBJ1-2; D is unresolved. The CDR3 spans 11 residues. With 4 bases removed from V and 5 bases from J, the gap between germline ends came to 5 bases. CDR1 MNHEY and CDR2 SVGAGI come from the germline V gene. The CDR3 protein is CASSSQYGYTF. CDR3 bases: TGTGCCAGCAGTTCCCAGTATGGCTACACCTTC.

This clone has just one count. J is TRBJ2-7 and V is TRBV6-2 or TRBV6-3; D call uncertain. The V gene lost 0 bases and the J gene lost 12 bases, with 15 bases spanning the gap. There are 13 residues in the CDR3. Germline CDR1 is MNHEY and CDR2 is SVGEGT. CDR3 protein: CASSYSNFQKWYF. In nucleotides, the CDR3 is TGTGCCAGCAGTTACTCGAACTTTCAGAAGTGGTACTTC.

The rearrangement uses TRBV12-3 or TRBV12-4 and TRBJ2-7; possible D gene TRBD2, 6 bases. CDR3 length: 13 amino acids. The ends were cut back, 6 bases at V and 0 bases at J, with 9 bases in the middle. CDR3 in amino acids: CASSLGGSYEQYF. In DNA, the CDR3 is TGTGCCAGCAGCCTGGGAGGCTCCTACGAGCAGTACTTC.

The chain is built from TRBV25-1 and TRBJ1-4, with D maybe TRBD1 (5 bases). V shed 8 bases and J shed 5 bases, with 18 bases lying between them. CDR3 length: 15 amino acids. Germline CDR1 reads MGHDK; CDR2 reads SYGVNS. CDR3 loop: CASAGDGGENEKLFF. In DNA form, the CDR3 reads TGTGCCAGCGCCGGGGACGGAGGGGAAAATGAAAAACTGTTTTTT.

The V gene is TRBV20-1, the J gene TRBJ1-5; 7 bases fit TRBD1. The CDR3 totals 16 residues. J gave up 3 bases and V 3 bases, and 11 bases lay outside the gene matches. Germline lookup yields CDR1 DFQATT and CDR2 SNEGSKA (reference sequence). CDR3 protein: CSASTQGGPFNQPQHF. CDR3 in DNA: TGCAGTGCTAGTACCCAGGGGGGACCTTTCAATCAGCCCCAGCATTTT.

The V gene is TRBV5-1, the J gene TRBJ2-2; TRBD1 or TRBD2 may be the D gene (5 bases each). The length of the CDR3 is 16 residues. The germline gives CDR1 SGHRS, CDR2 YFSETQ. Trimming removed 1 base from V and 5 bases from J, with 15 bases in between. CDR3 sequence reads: CASSLMGVGGTGELFF. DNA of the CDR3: TGCGCCAGCAGCTTGATGGGGGTTGGAGGTACCGGGGAGCTGTTTTTT.

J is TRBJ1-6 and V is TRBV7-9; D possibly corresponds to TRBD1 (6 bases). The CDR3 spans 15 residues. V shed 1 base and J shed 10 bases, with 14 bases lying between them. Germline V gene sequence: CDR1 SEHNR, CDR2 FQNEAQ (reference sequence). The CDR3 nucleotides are TGTGCCAGCAGCTTAGACGGCCAGGGGTTATCACCCCTCCACTTT. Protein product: CASSLDGQGLSPLHF.

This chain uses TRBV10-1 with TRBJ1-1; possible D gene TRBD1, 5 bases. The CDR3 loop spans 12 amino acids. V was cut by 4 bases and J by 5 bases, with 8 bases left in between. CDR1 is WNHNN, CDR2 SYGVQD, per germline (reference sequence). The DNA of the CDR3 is TGCGCCAGCAGTGCCGGGGGTACTGAAGCTTTCTTT. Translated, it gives CASSAGGTEAFF.

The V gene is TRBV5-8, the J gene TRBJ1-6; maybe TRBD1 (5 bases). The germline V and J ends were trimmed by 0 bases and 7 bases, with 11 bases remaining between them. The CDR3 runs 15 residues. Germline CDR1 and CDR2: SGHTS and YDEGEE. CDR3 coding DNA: TGTGCCAGCAGCTTGGCGGGGCATGAAAATTCACCCCTCCACTTT. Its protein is CASSLAGHENSPLHF.

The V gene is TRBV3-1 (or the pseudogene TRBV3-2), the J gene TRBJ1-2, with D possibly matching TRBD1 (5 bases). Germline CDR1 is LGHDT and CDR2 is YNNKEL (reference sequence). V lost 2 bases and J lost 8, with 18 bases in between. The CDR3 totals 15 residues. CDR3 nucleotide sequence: TGTGCCAGCAGCCAAATAGGGACTTTGTGGGAAGGCTACACCTTC. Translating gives CASSQIGTLWEGYTF.

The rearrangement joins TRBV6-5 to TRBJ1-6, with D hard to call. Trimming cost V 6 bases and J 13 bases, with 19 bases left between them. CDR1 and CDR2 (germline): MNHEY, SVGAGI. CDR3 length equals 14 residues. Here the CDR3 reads CASRPGVGLSPLHF. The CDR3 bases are TGTGCCAGCAGACCGGGTGTCGGGCTTTCCCCCCTCCACTTT.

The CDR3, as DNA: TGTGCCTGGAGTCAAAGCAACTCTGGAAACACCATATATTTT. Translating gives CAWSQSNSGNTIYF. The rearrangement links TRBV30 to TRBJ1-3, with D unclear. The CDR3 loop spans 14 amino acids. Between the trimmed V and J ends, which lost 2 bases and 0 bases, there was a span of 8 bases. Looked up from germline, CDR1 is GTSNPN and CDR2 is SVGIG (reference sequence). Variable domain in full (rest from reference TRBV30 and TRBJ1-3): SQTIHQWPATLVQPVGSPLSLECTVEGTSNPNLYWYRQAAGRGLQLLFYSVGIGQISSEVPQNLSASRPQDRQFILSSKKLLLSDSGFYLCAWSQSNSGNTIYFGEGSWLTVV.

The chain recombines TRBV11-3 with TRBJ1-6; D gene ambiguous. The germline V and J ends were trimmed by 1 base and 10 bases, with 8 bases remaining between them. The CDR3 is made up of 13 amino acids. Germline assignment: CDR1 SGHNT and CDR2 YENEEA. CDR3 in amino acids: CASSLVTGSPLHF. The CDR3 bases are TGTGCCAGCAGCTTAGTAACGGGCTCACCCCTCCACTTT.

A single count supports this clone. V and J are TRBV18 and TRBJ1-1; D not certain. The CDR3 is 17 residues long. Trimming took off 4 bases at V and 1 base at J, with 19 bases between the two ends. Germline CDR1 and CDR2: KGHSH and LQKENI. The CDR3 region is CASSQRVVSFENTEAFF. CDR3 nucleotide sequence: TGTGCCAGCTCACAAAGGGTTGTCTCGTTCGAGAACACTGAAGCTTTCTTT.

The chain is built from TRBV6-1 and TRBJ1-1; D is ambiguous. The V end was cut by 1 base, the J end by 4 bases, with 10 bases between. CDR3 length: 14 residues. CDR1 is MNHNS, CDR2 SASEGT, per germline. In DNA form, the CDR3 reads TGTGCCAGCAGTGAAGTCGTGGGGATCACTGAAGCTTTCTTT. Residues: CASSEVVGITEAFF.

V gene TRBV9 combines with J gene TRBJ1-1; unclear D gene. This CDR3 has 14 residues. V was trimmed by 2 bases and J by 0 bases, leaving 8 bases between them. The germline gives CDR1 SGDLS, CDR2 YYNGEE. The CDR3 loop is CASSVHGLNTEAFF. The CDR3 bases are TGTGCCAGCAGCGTCCACGGATTGAACACTGAAGCTTTCTTT.

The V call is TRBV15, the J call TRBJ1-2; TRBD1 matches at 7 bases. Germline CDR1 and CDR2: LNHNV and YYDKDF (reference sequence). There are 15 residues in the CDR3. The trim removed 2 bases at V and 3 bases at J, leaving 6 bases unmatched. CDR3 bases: TGTGCCACCAGCAGATACCAGGGGGTGGACTATGGCTACACCTTC. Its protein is CATSRYQGVDYGYTF.

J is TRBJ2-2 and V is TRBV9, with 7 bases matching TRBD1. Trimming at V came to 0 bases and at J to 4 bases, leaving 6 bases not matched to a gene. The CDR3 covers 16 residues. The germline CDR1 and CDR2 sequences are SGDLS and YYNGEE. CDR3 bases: TGTGCCAGCAGCGTAGGACAGGGTATCCTCACCGGGGAGCTGTTTTTT. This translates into CASSVGQGILTGELFF.

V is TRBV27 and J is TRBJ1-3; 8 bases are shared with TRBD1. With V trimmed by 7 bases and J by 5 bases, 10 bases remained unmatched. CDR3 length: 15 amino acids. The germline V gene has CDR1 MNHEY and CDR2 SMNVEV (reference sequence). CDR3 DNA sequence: TGTGCCAGCATTACGGACAGGGAGAATAGAAACACCATATATTTT. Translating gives CASITDRENRNTIYF.

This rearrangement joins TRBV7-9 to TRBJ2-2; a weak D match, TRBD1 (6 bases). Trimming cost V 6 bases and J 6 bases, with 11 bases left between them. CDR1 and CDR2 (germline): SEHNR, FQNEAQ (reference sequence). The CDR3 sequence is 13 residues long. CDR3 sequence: CASSYRAPGELFF. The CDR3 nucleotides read TGTGCCAGCAGTTACAGGGCACCCGGGGAGCTGTTTTTT.